The clone carrying this T cell receptor beta chain was counted only a few times. What it binds is not known. This sample was included in a study of regulatory T cells in long-lasting Graves disease. The study, taken as a whole, reports: Whereas new patients shared about a thousand public clonotypes, persistent patients shared more, at 2,741. TRBV28 was favored in persistent disease, as were TRBJ1-2 and TRBJ2-5.

Sequencing libraries for TCR beta were prepared with iRepertoire HTBI primers and Arm-PCR of CDR3 regions. MiXCR, run by TCRdb on the multiplex PCR reads, gives a single entry per CDR3 protein. The table records hundreds of thousands of distinct CDR3 sequences, roughly 16% of them present only once. Time point of the sample: newly diagnosed GD, antithyroid drugs for less than 3 months. With RNA extracted from PBMCs as input, the TCR library was made. The CDR3 length is 12 residues. Trimming removed 3 bases at V and 7 bases at J, with 7 bases between. Germline V CDR1 and CDR2: MGHRA, YSYEKL. These data are also associated with another study on T cells in Graves' hyperthyroidism and ophthalmopathy. That source adds: Primed by the HTBI set, a first-round RT-PCR was run on the TCR CDR3. It was a median about 6 months before onset that the model predicted ophthalmopathy.

This chain connects TRBV4-1 to TRBJ2-1, with unresolved D. The clonotype originates from a woman aged 35-60 years with Graves disease. Here the sequenced sample was peripheral blood mononuclear cells (PBMCs), taken at new diagnosis, from a patient treated with antithyroid drugs. CDR3 DNA: TGCGCCAGCAGCCAGGATCGTAATGAGCAGTTCTTC. Its protein is CASSQDRNEQFF.